This TCR beta chain was recorded in a study of shared clonotypes between healthy human individuals (dated by TCRdb to 2018 to 2021). With regard to the full study: Three men and a couple of women, aged 18 to 49 years, made up the cohort. To estimate repertoire size and how much clonotype sharing occurs between individuals, the study deeply sequenced the blood TCR repertoires of about 5 healthy adults. To increase sequencing depth and limit assay-specific biases, different laboratories used diverse techniques to prepare libraries and sequence TCR repertoires. Per donor, leukapheresis produced somewhere between about 0.9 and 9 billion PBMCs. Per donor, three plates each were used for CD4 naive and CD4 memory, two for CD8 naive, and one for CD8 memory. General conclusions and limits of the study: Clonotypes shared by all four sorted-subset donors showed higher generation probabilities than non-shared clonotypes. Pairwise subsampling indicated that sequencing depth was expected to affect the degree of clonotype sharing among donors. The small number of donors limited the genetic and exposure-history diversity represented. Sharing across a few donors was observed for around 5% of naive CD4, under 4% of naive CD8, over 2% of memory CD4, and around 0.4% of memory CD8 clonotypes. Only blood was sampled, and tissue TCR repertoires likely differ from those in blood. Incomplete sequencing was indicated by rarefaction of sorted-subset datasets, despite the large sequencing depth. Estimated clonotype richness was generally larger for naive than for memory subsets.

CDR1 is given as ENHRY and CDR2 as SYGVKD, both from the germline V gene. Including the terminal cysteine and phenylalanine, the CDR3 comprises 16 residues. Only the CDR3 DNA stays, 48 bases, in frame from base 1. Here V drops 0 bases and J drops 7 bases, and the junction holds 10 bases not matched to any gene. As for this clone: No antigen is known for it. No clone much larger than this one lies a single base away; base qualities are absent.

TCR CDR3 regions were amplified from genomic DNA by multiplex PCR using the deep immunoSEQ assay. Genomic DNA extracted from each cell subset was distributed evenly over all wells of several immunoSEQ 96-well plates, and each plate served as one replicate. For sorted subsets, 200 to 250 ng of genomic DNA, equivalent to 30,000 or so T cell genomes, went into each replicate PCR. Purified libraries were measured with a Qubit 3.0 fluorometer, size-checked on a Bioanalyzer 2100, and measured again with the KAPA Library Quantification kit. Every immunoSEQ 96-well plate was sequenced on a dedicated single-read 150-cycle Illumina NextSeq 550 flow cell. The paper's processing steps were these. Because the immunoSEQ output held only junctional sequences and lacked quality scores, the filtering could not match the filtering applied to full-length reads. To assign V/J genes and CDR3, sequences were annotated against IMGT germline references using PyIR, a Python wrapper for IgBLAST v1.9. Reads were filtered out if the reads had weak V/J assignments (E-value above 1e-6), no CDR3, stop codons, out-of-frame junctions, or ambiguous translated residues. A V3J clonotype was defined by an identical inferred V gene, J gene, and CDR3 amino acid sequence. To compute the percentage overlap between repertoires, the number of shared unique clonotypes was divided by the size of the smaller repertoire. Richness of each repertoire was evaluated using RTK rarefaction, the Chao1 estimator, and Recon v2.1 estimates of unobserved clonotypes. OLGA was used to compute generation probabilities for all TCRbeta clonotypes that the gDNA method yielded from a handful of donors. TCRdb re-hosts the immuneACCESS table, in-frame sequences only. Its copies lack some clones; in the studies checked, an unresolved V gene accounts for under half of them, and the cause for the rest is not known. That table furnishes V, J and clone size, whereas the DNA furnished D and trimming. This sample has about 1 million clones in its table, and approximately 72% of those were observed once. The ten largest clones represent 1.4% of the sample.

The donors were healthy, HIV-negative adults with no recently reported acute infections or vaccinations. All donors were Caucasian adults living in Nashville, Tennessee, USA. Magnetic negative selection was used to enrich CD4+ T cells, after which naive cells were positively selected on CD45RA and the negative fraction became the memory subset. Blood was collected by leukapheresis, and PBMCs were isolated by Ficoll-Histopaque density gradient centrifugation and then cryopreserved in liquid nitrogen vapor phase. Analytical flow cytometry was used to check the purity and quantity of each magnetically sorted T cell population. From each sorted fraction, genomic DNA was isolated and quantified by UV absorbance on a Nanodrop 2000c.

The receptor was derived from a man younger than 35 in good health. The rearrangement combines TRBV10-3 with TRBJ2-7; 9 bases in between match TRBD1. Sequences were obtained from memory CD4+ T cells sorted from blood. The meaning of the sample's cell subset or site label: CD45RA-negative fraction. The DNA sequence follows: TGTGCCATCAGTGAGTCGACCCTTAGACAGGGGGGAGAGCAGTACTTC. This sequence encodes CAISESTLRQGGEQYF.